The 27 T cell receptor beta chains below all came from one sample that was sequenced in a study of T-cell memory formation after mild COVID-19. In TCRdb, the 5' RACE reads were re-called with MiXCR into one record per CDR3 protein. Of roughly 450,000 distinct CDR3 sequences listed, over 15% are singletons. The source material was PBMCs or a T cell subset sorted from them (not recorded which). These receptors originate from an adult woman who had mild COVID-19 (a few samples of this study predate the infection). Cell type and time point are not known.

This clonotype was observed a handful of times. V is TRBV2 and J is TRBJ2-5; 8 nucleotides align to TRBD1. Losses at the gene ends were 4 bases for V and 5 bases for J; bases not matched to a gene: 9. The V gene's germline CDR1 is SNHLY and CDR2 FYNNEI. CDR3 length: 15 residues. The CDR3 here is CASSATRTGRETQYF. As DNA, the CDR3 is TGTGCCAGCAGTGCAACACGGACAGGGCGGGAGACCCAGTACTTC.

In its sample, this clonotype was seen a few times. The rearrangement joins TRBV7-6 to TRBJ2-1; D is unclear. Trimming stripped 2 bases from V and 0 bases from J, with 11 bases between. The germline gives CDR1 SGHVS, CDR2 FNYEAQ. CDR3 length: 16 residues. Written as DNA, the CDR3 is TGTGCCAGCAGCTTATATGGTCCGAGCTCCTACAATGAGCAGTTCTTC. This translates into CASSLYGPSSYNEQFF. Using reference TRBV7-6 and TRBJ2-1 for the parts outside the CDR3, the full variable domain is GAGVSQSPRYKVTKRGQDVALRCDPISGHVSLYWYRQALGQGPEFLTYFNYEAQQDKSGLPNDRFSAERPEGSISTLTIQRTEQRDSAMYRCASSLYGPSSYNEQFFGPGTRLTVL.

This clonotype has just a few counts. This chain joins TRBV7-2 and TRBJ2-3; 8 bases match TRBD2. Germline V gene sequence: CDR1 SGHTA, CDR2 FQGNSA. This CDR3 contains 14 residues. V was pared by 8 bases and J by 1 base, with 5 bases of the junction left unmatched. CDR3 in amino acids: CASSDSGGTDTQYF. The CDR3 DNA reads TGTGCCAGCTCAGATAGCGGGGGCACAGATACGCAGTATTTT. Supplemented by reference TRBV7-2 and TRBJ2-3, the full variable domain reads GAGVSQSPSNKVTEKGKDVELRCDPISGHTALYWYRQSLGQGLEFLIYFQGNSAPDKSGLPSDRFSAERTGGSVSTLTIQRTQQEDSAVYLCASSDSGGTDTQYFGPGTRLTVL.

This clonotype was found a few times. The chain uses TRBV12-3 or TRBV12-4 and TRBJ2-7, with TRBD2 identical over 8 bases. With V trimmed by 1 base and J by 2 bases, 4 bases remained unmatched. This CDR3 has 15 amino acids. In nucleotides, the CDR3 is TGTGCCAGCAGTTTAGGGGCGGGGGGCCCCTACGAGCAGTACTTC. Translated, it gives CASSLGAGGPYEQYF.

V is TRBV3-1 and J is TRBJ2-1; 7 nucleotides align to TRBD2. The V segment lost 8 bases and the J segment 2 bases; nucleotides outside the gene matches: 6. The CDR3 extends over 14 amino acids. The germline CDR1 and CDR2 sequences are LGHDT and YNNKEL (reference sequence). The CDR3 sequence: CASVQRGAYNEQFF. The CDR3 DNA reads TGTGCCAGCGTCCAGCGGGGCGCCTACAATGAGCAGTTCTTC.

The chain employs TRBV18 and TRBJ2-2; 7 nucleotides line up with TRBD1. The CDR3 runs to 17 residues. V lost 4 bases and J lost 2; bases outside the gene matches: 10. CDR1 is KGHSH and CDR2 is LQKENI in the germline V gene. The CDR3 spells CASSRIRQGDNTGELFF. The CDR3 DNA sequence: TGTGCCAGCTCACGAATCCGACAGGGAGATAACACCGGGGAGCTGTTTTTT. Supplemented by reference TRBV18 and TRBJ2-2, the full variable domain reads NAGVMQNPRHLVRRRGQEARLRCSPMKGHSHVYWYRQLPEEGLKFMVYLQKENIIDESGMPKERFSAEFPKEGPSILRIQQVVRGDSAAYFCASSRIRQGDNTGELFFGEGSRLTVL.

The chain carries TRBV29-1 and TRBJ2-1; D is unclear. The CDR3 runs to 11 residues. CDR1 is SQVTM and CDR2 is ANQGSEA in the germline V gene. This CDR3 is CTVGSYNEQFF. CDR3 DNA: TGCACAGTGGGCTCCTACAATGAGCAGTTCTTC.

The V call is TRBV7-8, the J call TRBJ1-2; unclear D gene. Germline values: CDR1 SGHVS, CDR2 FQNEAQ. Trimming stripped 1 base from V and 2 bases from J, with 8 bases between. The CDR3 has 14 amino acids. The CDR3 loop is CASSLVVSNYGYTF. Written as DNA, the CDR3 is TGTGCCAGCAGCTTAGTTGTGTCGAACTATGGCTACACCTTC.

Only one count was recorded for this clonotype. V is TRBV2 and J is TRBJ1-2; the match to TRBD1 covers 9 bases. Trimming cost V 6 bases and J 8 bases; bases outside gene matches: 7. The germline V gene encodes CDR1 SNHLY and CDR2 FYNNEI. The CDR3 extends over 13 amino acids. This CDR3 is CASSGTGIIGYTF. CDR3 DNA: TGTGCCAGCAGCGGGACAGGGATCATCGGCTACACCTTC.

In this sample, this clonotype turned up many times. The V gene is TRBV15, the J gene TRBJ2-1, with 8 bases lining up with TRBD2. There are 16 residues in the CDR3. Germline V gene data show CDR1 as LNHNV and CDR2 as YYDKDF (reference sequence). V shed 0 bases, J shed 7 bases, and the junction held 8 bases outside the gene matches. CDR3 in DNA: TGTGCCACCAGCAGAGATAGAGCGGGGGCCCTAAATGAGCAGTTCTTC. Protein product: CATSRDRAGALNEQFF.

The chain is built from TRBV24-1 and TRBJ2-3; no reliable D call. V lost 7 bases and J lost 5, with 9 bases in between. Germline CDR1 is KGHDR and CDR2 is SFDVKD. CDR3 length equals 12 residues. The DNA of the CDR3 is TGTGCCACCAGCCACTCGAGAGATACGCAGTATTTT. This gives the protein CATSHSRDTQYF.

The chain combines TRBV5-1 with TRBJ2-7; tentatively, D is TRBD2 (6 bases). There are 15 residues in the CDR3. Germline CDR1 and CDR2: SGHRS and YFSETQ. V lost 4 bases and J lost 0, with 14 bases in between. CDR3 DNA: TGCGCCAGCAGCCCGGGACTGACAGCCTCCTACGAGCAGTACTTC. It yields the protein CASSPGLTASYEQYF.

This chain connects TRBV12-3 or TRBV12-4 to TRBJ2-7; D gene ambiguous. Trimming took 4 bases from V and 3 from J, leaving 7 bases between them. The CDR3 is made up of 12 amino acids. The CDR3 DNA reads as TGTGCCAGCAGTTCCCTAGACTACGAGCAGTACTTC. It translates to CASSSLDYEQYF.

This clonotype has a count of ten or more. The V and J genes are TRBV4-3 and TRBJ1-2; D is unclear. The V end was cut by 0 bases, the J end by 4 bases, with 9 bases between. The CDR3 is 14 amino acids. Germline V gene lookup returns CDR1 LGHNA and CDR2 YSLEER. CDR3 DNA: TGCGCCAGCAGCCAAGATCGGGTATCCTATGGCTACACCTTC. This sequence encodes CASSQDRVSYGYTF.

This clonotype was detected a few times. The J gene is TRBJ2-7, the V gene TRBV12-3 or TRBV12-4, with a possible D match to TRBD2 (6 bases). The CDR3 covers 14 residues. V was pared by 1 base and J by 5 bases, with 12 bases between. CDR3 region: CASSLELAPHEQYF. CDR3 sequence (DNA): TGTGCCAGCAGTTTAGAGCTAGCGCCCCACGAGCAGTACTTC.

This chain joins TRBV7-9 and TRBJ2-1; weak D call: TRBD1 (5 bases). This CDR3 region has 16 residues. The germline CDR1 and CDR2 sequences are SEHNR and FQNEAQ (reference sequence). The germline V and J ends were trimmed by 1 base and 0 bases, with 10 bases remaining between them. CDR3: CASSLGAGRSYNEQFF. The CDR3 nucleotides are TGTGCCAGCAGCTTAGGGGCAGGGCGCTCCTACAATGAGCAGTTCTTC.

Regarding this clonotype: Its ends do not fully match the called genes, so a read error is possible. The rearrangement links TRBV19 to TRBJ1-5; 7 nucleotides align to TRBD1. The germline V gene encodes CDR1 LNHDA and CDR2 SQIVND (reference sequence). The CDR3 is 17 residues long. CDR3 sequence (DNA): TGTGCCAGTAGTTTAGAGACAGGGAGGGGTAGCAATCAGCCCCAGCATTTT. Translation: CASSLETGRGSNQPQHF. Full variable domain (missing parts from reference TRBV19 and TRBJ1-5): DGGITQSPKYLFRKEGQNVTLSCEQNLNHDAMYWYRQDPGQGLRLIYYSQIVNDFQKGDIAEGYSVSREKKESFPLTVTSAQKNPTAFYLCASSLETGRGSNQPQHFGDGTRLSIL.

This clonotype was found a few times. This chain connects TRBV5-4 to TRBJ2-2, with TRBD2 identical over 14 bases. The CDR3 loop spans 18 amino acids. The germline CDR1 and CDR2 sequences are SGHNT and YYREEE (reference sequence). With V trimmed by 3 bases and J by 2 bases, 6 bases remained unmatched. The CDR3 DNA reads TGTGCCAGCAGCTGGGGACTAGCGGGAGATGGTAACACCGGGGAGCTGTTTTTT. This translates into CASSWGLAGDGNTGELFF.

This clonotype turned up a few times. The chain is built from TRBV3-1 and TRBJ1-2; D unresolved. There are 15 residues in the CDR3. The germline gives CDR1 LGHDT, CDR2 YNNKEL (reference sequence). V was clipped by 0 bases and J by 2 bases, with 10 bases between them. CDR3 residues: CASSQEGVFNYGYTF. For the CDR3, the DNA is TGTGCCAGCAGCCAAGAAGGCGTCTTCAACTATGGCTACACCTTC.

The chain combines TRBV5-1 with TRBJ2-1; tentative D call: TRBD1 (5 bases). The CDR3 length is 14 residues. Trimming stripped 0 bases from V and 3 bases from J, with 7 bases between. Germline-derived CDR1 and CDR2 are SGHRS and YFSETQ. The CDR3 here is CASSLGGHYNEQFF. As DNA, the CDR3 is TGCGCCAGCAGCTTGGGGGGCCACTACAATGAGCAGTTCTTC.

V and J are TRBV5-5 and TRBJ1-2; 10 bases are shared with TRBD1. The CDR3 sequence is 14 residues long. After removal of 4 bases from V and 7 bases from J, the junction contained 7 bases not matched to a gene. Germline CDR1 and CDR2: SGHKS and YYEKEE (reference sequence). The CDR3 protein is CASSPATGGIGYTF. The CDR3 bases are TGTGCCAGCAGCCCTGCGACAGGGGGCATTGGCTACACCTTC.

The chain has TRBV20-1 and TRBJ2-7; 10 bases agree with TRBD2. Per the germline V gene, CDR1 is DFQATT and CDR2 is SNEGSKA (reference sequence). J gave up 1 base and V 6 bases, and 3 bases lay outside the gene matches. CDR3 length equals 13 residues. Here the CDR3 reads CSASLAGSYEQYF. The CDR3 nucleotides are TGCAGTGCCTCACTAGCGGGATCCTACGAGCAGTACTTC.

This clonotype was seen more than once but under ten times. The gene calls are TRBV12-3 or TRBV12-4 and TRBJ1-5; D is unclear. There are 14 residues in the CDR3. The V end lost 2 bases, the J end lost 0 bases, and 5 bases lay between the germline ends. The CDR3 nucleotides read TGTGCCAGCAGTTTAATGCATAGCAATCAGCCCCAGCATTTT. Residues: CASSLMHSNQPQHF.

The chain employs TRBV5-1 and TRBJ1-6; D unresolved. From germline, CDR1 is SGHRS and CDR2 YFSETQ. V was pared by 0 bases and J by 4 bases, with 14 bases between. The CDR3 sequence is 17 residues long. Written as DNA, the CDR3 is TGCGCCAGCAGCTTGGCCGCAGGAAGCGTATATAATTCACCCCTCCACTTT. Amino acids: CASSLAAGSVYNSPLHF.

This clonotype occurred many times. The J gene is TRBJ2-7, the V gene TRBV20-1, with D possibly matching TRBD1 (5 bases). Germline CDR1 and CDR2: DFQATT and SNEGSKA (reference sequence). V was shortened by 0 bases and J by 2 bases, with 14 bases between the two germline ends. This CDR3 comprises 15 residues. CDR3 DNA sequence: TGCAGTGCTAGAGATCTGACAGAAGACCCCTACGAGCAGTACTTC. Protein product: CSARDLTEDPYEQYF.

This clonotype came up a few times. This chain connects TRBV3-1 to TRBJ2-3; 10 bases are a match to TRBD2. The CDR3 consists of 14 residues. In germline, CDR1 is LGHDT, CDR2 YNNKEL (reference sequence). V dropped 4 bases and J dropped 10; count of bases not matched to a gene: 8. In DNA form, the CDR3 reads TGTGCCAGCAGCCCCCTTAGCGGGGGGCGCTCGCAGTATTTT. Protein product: CASSPLSGGRSQYF.

This clonotype was counted at least ten times. V usage is TRBV14 and J usage is TRBJ1-2, with TRBD1 matching 9 bases. Germline-derived CDR1 and CDR2 are SGHDN and FVKESK. The CDR3 has 13 amino acids. V lost 5 bases to trimming and J lost 2 bases; unmatched junction nucleotides: 0. CDR3 sequence (DNA): TGTGCCAGCAGCGGGACAGGGAACTATGGCTACACCTTC. The encoded protein is CASSGTGNYGYTF. Variable domain in full (rest from reference TRBV14 and TRBJ1-2): EAGVTQFPSHSVIEKGQTVTLRCDPISGHDNLYWYRRVMGKEIKFLLHFVKESKQDESGMPNNRFLAERTGGTYSTLKVQPAELEDSGVYFCASSGTGNYGYTFGSGTRLTVV.